This is a list of T cell receptor beta chains from one sample in a study of patients and donors after allogeneic stem cell transplantation. Each CDR3 protein is one row after TCRdb ran MiXCR on the RT-PCR reads. This table holds about a million distinct CDR3 sequences, more than 15% found once. Sequencing used blood, either unsorted or a sorted T cell fraction (not recorded which). The receptors stem from a human donor who was either an allogeneic HSCT recipient or a stem cell or donor lymphocyte infusion donor (not recorded which). It is not recorded whose cells these are; they may come from a transplant donor. CDR3s include the opening cysteine and the closing phenylalanine or tryptophan. D genes are given only for firm matches. Clone size is shown for a subset of rows, as once, few, many or a class of expanded clone.

>TRBV9|TRBJ1-1|.|.
CASSEIGWNTEAFF
TGTGCCAGCAGCGAGATTGGATGGAACACTGAAGCTTTCTTT
>TRBV6-5|TRBJ2-7|.|.
CASSYRRRGYEQYF
TGTGCCAGCAGTTATCGTCGTCGGGGTTACGAGCAGTACTTC
>TRBV25-1|TRBJ2-1|.|.
CASSEGFRAINEQFF
TGTGCCAGCAGTGAAGGGTTTCGGGCAATCAATGAGCAGTTCTTC
>TRBV5-1|TRBJ2-1|few|.
CASGLGWTVNEQFF
TGCGCCAGTGGCCTAGGGTGGACCGTCAATGAGCAGTTCTTC
>TRBV9|TRBJ2-7|few|.
CASSVVCSLSYEQYF
TGTGCCAGCAGCGTAGTCTGTTCCCTCTCCTACGAGCAGTACTTC
>TRBV6-2/TRBV6-3|TRBJ1-2|.|.
CASSYSKGTFYGYTF
TGTGCCAGCAGTTACTCGAAGGGCACCTTCTATGGCTACACCTTC
>TRBV18|TRBJ2-7|few|.
CASSPILAYEQYF
TGTGCCAGCTCACCGATACTAGCCTACGAGCAGTACTTC
>TRBV27|TRBJ1-3|few|.
CASSLNRGFSGNTIYF
TGTGCCAGCAGTTTGAATAGGGGGTTCTCTGGAAACACCATATATTTT
>TRBV29-1|TRBJ1-2|.|.
CSVEGSPGDEGYTF
TGCAGCGTAGAAGGCTCCCCAGGGGATGAAGGCTACACCTTC
>TRBV5-1|TRBJ2-5|few|TRBD2
CASSFRETSSQRAQYF
TGCGCCAGCAGCTTCCGGGAGACTAGCAGCCAGAGGGCCCAGTACTTC
>TRBV3-1|TRBJ1-5|.|TRBD1
CASTASVQGHLCQPQHF
TGTGCCAGCACCGCCAGTGTACAGGGGCATTTATGTCAGCCCCAGCATTTT
>TRBV7-3|TRBJ1-3|few|.
CASSPQAGGNTIYF
TGTGCCAGCAGCCCCCAAGCCGGTGGAAACACCATATATTTT
>TRBV4-2|TRBJ1-4|.|.
CASSNRPENEKLFF
TGTGCCAGCAGCAATCGGCCGGAGAATGAAAAACTGTTTTTT
>TRBV5-1|TRBJ1-1|.|TRBD1
CASSWGTGGNTEAFF
TGCGCCAGCAGCTGGGGGACAGGGGGCAACACTGAAGCTTTCTTT
>TRBV5-1|TRBJ2-2|few|.
CASKGRSNTGELFF
TGCGCCAGCAAGGGACGGTCGAACACCGGGGAGCTGTTTTTT
>TRBV20-1|TRBJ1-2|many|.
CSARERTREGGYTF
TGCAGTGCTAGAGAACGTACCCGGGAAGGTGGCTACACCTTC
>TRBV12-3/TRBV12-4|TRBJ2-1|many|TRBD2
CASSPKGLAIHNEQFF
TGTGCCAGCAGTCCTAAGGGACTAGCTATCCACAATGAGCAGTTCTTC
>TRBV29-1|TRBJ2-2|many|TRBD2
CSVEVSGTRNTGELFF
TGCAGCGTTGAAGTGTCCGGGACTAGGAACACCGGGGAGCTGTTTTTT
>TRBV12-3/TRBV12-4|TRBJ2-1|.|.
CASSLVDLGNNEQFF
TGTGCCAGCAGTTTAGTGGACCTAGGGAACAATGAGCAGTTCTTC
>TRBV7-9|TRBJ2-5|.|TRBD2
CASSQQGLAGQETQYF
TGTGCCAGCAGCCAACAAGGACTAGCGGGGCAAGAGACCCAGTACTTC
>TRBV10-3|TRBJ2-1|many|TRBD2
CAISDPLAGSPYNEQFF
TGTGCCATCAGTGACCCACTAGCGGGAAGCCCCTACAATGAGCAGTTCTTC
>TRBV5-1|TRBJ1-2|few|.
CASSSGTDREGYTF
TGCGCCAGCAGCTCCGGGACTGACAGAGAGGGCTACACCTTC
>TRBV2|TRBJ2-1|few|TRBD2
CASSELAGGPHEQFF
TGTGCCAGCAGTGAGTTAGCGGGAGGGCCGCATGAGCAGTTCTTC
>TRBV5-6|TRBJ2-4|few|.
CASSLWGARNIQYF
TGTGCCAGCAGCTTGTGGGGGGCCCGAAACATTCAGTACTTC
>TRBV3-1|TRBJ1-5|few|.
CASSPDTEAPQHF
TGTGCCAGCAGCCCCGATACCGAAGCGCCCCAGCATTTT
>TRBV6-2/TRBV6-3|TRBJ1-4|few|.
CASTDRTTNEKLFF
TGTGCCAGCACGGACCGTACAACTAATGAAAAACTGTTTTTT
>TRBV4-2|TRBJ2-5|many|.
CASSRDGRVDRETQYF
TGTGCCAGCAGCCGAGATGGGCGAGTTGACCGAGAGACCCAGTACTTC
>TRBV12-3/TRBV12-4|TRBJ2-6|few|TRBD1
CASSFGTGGDGANVLTF
TGTGCCAGCAGTTTTGGGACAGGGGGAGATGGGGCCAACGTCCTGACTTTC
>TRBV10-3|TRBJ1-5|few|.
CATDPGGSRGQPQHF
TGTGCCACAGACCCCGGGGGGAGTCGTGGTCAGCCCCAGCATTTT
>TRBV2|TRBJ2-5|few|.
CASRGGIVGETQYF
TGTGCCAGCAGAGGCGGGATCGTGGGAGAGACCCAGTACTTC
>TRBV4-1|TRBJ2-1|.|.
CASSQDRPSRRLYNEQFF
TGCGCCAGCAGCCAAGATCGCCCATCGAGGCGGTTATACAATGAGCAGTTCTTC
>TRBV9|TRBJ1-6|few|.
CASSVVPGPFGNSPLHF
TGTGCCAGCAGCGTAGTCCCAGGCCCCTTTGGGAATTCACCCCTCCACTTT
>TRBV2|TRBJ2-7|few|.
CASSGPLSSYEQYF
TGTGCCAGCAGTGGCCCCCTCAGCTCCTACGAGCAGTACTTC
>TRBV5-1|TRBJ1-4|.|.
CASRDSEATNEKLFF
TGCGCCAGCAGGGACAGTGAGGCAACTAATGAAAAACTGTTTTTT
>TRBV5-5|TRBJ1-2|.|TRBD1
CASSLFPPDRALLYGYTF
TGTGCCAGCAGCTTATTCCCCCCGGACAGGGCCCTACTCTATGGCTACACCTTC
>TRBV2|TRBJ2-1|many|.
CASFGYEQFF
TGTGCCAGCTTCGGGTATGAGCAGTTCTTC
>TRBV4-3|TRBJ2-1|few|.
CASSQDPQGNYNEQFF
TGCGCCAGCAGCCAAGATCCACAGGGAAATTACAATGAGCAGTTCTTC
>TRBV4-1|TRBJ1-1|few|TRBD1
CASSQDRFEGAYTEAFF
TGCGCCAGCAGCCAAGATCGATTCGAGGGGGCCTACACTGAAGCTTTCTTT
>TRBV7-3|TRBJ2-1|.|.
CASSLTRGADEQFF
TGTGCCAGCAGCTTAACAAGGGGGGCCGATGAGCAGTTCTTC
>TRBV20-1|TRBJ2-1|.|TRBD2
CSARDGGSGVSYNEQFF
TGCAGTGCTAGAGATGGGGGGAGCGGGGTTTCCTACAATGAGCAGTTCTTC
>TRBV9|TRBJ2-7|.|.
CASSVGQGPPYEQYF
TGTGCCAGCAGCGTGGGGCAGGGACCCCCCTACGAGCAGTACTTC
>TRBV9|TRBJ2-2|few|.
CASSVGGSTGELFF
TGTGCCAGCAGCGTAGGGGGGAGCACCGGGGAGCTGTTTTTT
>TRBV29-1|TRBJ2-3|few|TRBD2
CSVDMASGRPDTQYF
TGCAGCGTTGACATGGCTAGCGGTCGCCCAGATACGCAGTATTTT